This T cell receptor beta chain was identified during a study of blood T cells in healthy people across ages. A second about 7 to 12 cycle PCR used barcoded and J-beta primers. MiXCR was run by TCRdb on the 5' RACE reads, yielding one entry per CDR3 protein. The profile covers 550,000 to 750,000 distinct CDR3 sequences, with about 21% appearing a single time and approximately 3.6% taken by the ten largest. Healthy Caucasian individuals from Russia aged about 6 to 100 were enrolled as donors. This clonotype was recorded a few times. This clonotype originated in a man in his 70s in good health. The sample consisted of blood.

The CDR3 nucleotides read TGCAGCGTTGGATGGGGCCACGAGGGGGACAGGTTGAACGAGCAGTACTTC. Translated, it gives CSVGWGHEGDRLNEQYF. V gene TRBV29-1 combines with J gene TRBJ2-7; 8 bases are a match to TRBD1. The CDR3 is 17 amino acids. Germline-derived CDR1 and CDR2 are SQVTM and ANQGSEA. Germline trimming cut 4 bases from V and 5 bases from J; bases unmatched to any gene: 19.